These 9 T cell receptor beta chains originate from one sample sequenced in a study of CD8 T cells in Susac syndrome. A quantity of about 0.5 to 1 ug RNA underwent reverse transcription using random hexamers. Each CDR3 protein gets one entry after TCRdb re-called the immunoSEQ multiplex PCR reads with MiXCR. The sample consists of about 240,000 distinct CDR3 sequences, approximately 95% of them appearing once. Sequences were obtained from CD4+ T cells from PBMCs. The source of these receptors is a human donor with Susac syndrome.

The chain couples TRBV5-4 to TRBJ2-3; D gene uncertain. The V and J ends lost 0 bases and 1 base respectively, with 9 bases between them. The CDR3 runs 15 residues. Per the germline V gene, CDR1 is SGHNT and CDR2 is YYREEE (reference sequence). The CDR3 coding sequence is TGTGCCAGCAGCTTGGAATTGACCGGCACAGATACGCAGTATTTT. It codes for CASSLELTGTDTQYF.

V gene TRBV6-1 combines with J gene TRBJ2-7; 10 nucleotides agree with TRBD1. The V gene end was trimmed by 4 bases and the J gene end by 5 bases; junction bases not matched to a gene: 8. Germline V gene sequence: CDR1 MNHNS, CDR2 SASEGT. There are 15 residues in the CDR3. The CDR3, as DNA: TGTGCCAGCAGTGGGGTACCGGGACAGGGGAACGAGCAGTACTTC. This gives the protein CASSGVPGQGNEQYF.

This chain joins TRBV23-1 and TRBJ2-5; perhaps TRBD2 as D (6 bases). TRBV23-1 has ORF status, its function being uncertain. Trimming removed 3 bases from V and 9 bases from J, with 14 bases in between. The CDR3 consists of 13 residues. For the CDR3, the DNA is TGCGCCAGCAGTCACCTGGAGCGGGCTTCCCAGTACTTC. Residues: CASSHLERASQYF.

In DNA form, the CDR3 reads TGCAGTGCTAGAGAGAGCTCAGGGGATCAGCCCCAGCATTTT. Translated, it gives CSARESSGDQPQHF. J is TRBJ1-5 and V is TRBV20-1; maybe TRBD1 (6 bases). In germline, CDR1 is DFQATT, CDR2 SNEGSKA (reference sequence). The V end lost 0 bases, the J end lost 5 bases, and 11 bases lay between the germline ends. The CDR3 covers 14 residues.

CDR3 DNA sequence: TGTGCTAGTGGTTTGGACTCTGGAAACACCATATATTTT. This translates into CASGLDSGNTIYF. The chain joins TRBV12-5 to TRBJ1-3; no clear D. Trimming took 1 base from V and 0 from J, leaving 1 base between them. Germline V gives CDR1 LGHNT, CDR2 FRNRAP. The CDR3 covers 13 residues. The whole variable domain, remainder taken from reference TRBV12-5 and TRBJ1-3, is DARVTQTPRHKVTEMGQEVTMRCQPILGHNTVFWYRQTMMQGLELLAYFRNRAPLDDSGMPKDRFSAEMPDATLATLKIQPSEPRDSAVYFCASGLDSGNTIYFGEGSWLTVV.

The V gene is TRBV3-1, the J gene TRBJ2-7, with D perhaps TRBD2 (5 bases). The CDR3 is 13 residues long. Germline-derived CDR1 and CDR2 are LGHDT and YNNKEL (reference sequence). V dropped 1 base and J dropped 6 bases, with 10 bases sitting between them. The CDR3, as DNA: TGTGCCAGCAGCCAAGTTGAGGGCCTCGAGCAGTACTTC. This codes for CASSQVEGLEQYF.

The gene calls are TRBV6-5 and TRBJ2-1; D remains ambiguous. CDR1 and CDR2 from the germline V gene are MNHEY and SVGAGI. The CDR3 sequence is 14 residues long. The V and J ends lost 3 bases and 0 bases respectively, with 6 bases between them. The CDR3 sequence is CASSYQFSYNEQFF. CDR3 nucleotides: TGTGCCAGCAGTTATCAGTTCTCCTACAATGAGCAGTTCTTC.

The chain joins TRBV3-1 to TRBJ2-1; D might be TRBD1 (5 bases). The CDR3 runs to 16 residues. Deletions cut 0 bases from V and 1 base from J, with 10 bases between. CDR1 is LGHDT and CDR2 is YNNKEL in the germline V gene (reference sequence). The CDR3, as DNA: TGTGCCAGCAGCCAAGAAGGGGCACAGTCCTACAATGAGCAGTTCTTC. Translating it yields CASSQEGAQSYNEQFF.

CDR3 in DNA: TGCAGTGCTCCTCGGGGGGAGACCCAGTACTTC. Protein: CSAPRGETQYF. This chain uses TRBV20-1 with TRBJ2-5; perhaps TRBD2 as D (6 bases). Between the trimmed V and J ends, which lost 5 bases and 5 bases, there was a span of 9 bases. Germline V CDR1 and CDR2: DFQATT, SNEGSKA (reference sequence). CDR3 size: 11 residues.